Below, 7 T cell receptor beta chains from the same sample are listed, as sequenced in a study of T-cell memory formation after mild COVID-19. TCRdb re-derived calls from the 5' RACE reads in MiXCR, one entry per CDR3 protein. The sample shows 310,000 or so distinct CDR3 sequences, about a sixth of them seen only once. The sample comprised PBMCs or a T cell subset sorted from them (not recorded which). The receptors shown here come from a man aged 18 to 29 who had mild COVID-19 (a few samples of this study predate the infection). Cell type and time point are not known.

The CDR3 DNA follows: TGTGCCAGCAGCTATACTAGCGGGGGGGCCAATGAGCAGTTCTTC. It is translated as CASSYTSGGANEQFF. The V and J genes are TRBV7-3 and TRBJ2-1, with 13 bases lining up with TRBD2. The V segment lost 4 bases and the J segment 6 bases; nucleotides outside the gene matches: 3. The CDR3 has 15 amino acids. The germline V gene has CDR1 SGHTA and CDR2 FQGTGA.

Ten or more counts support this clonotype. The rearrangement joins TRBV27 to TRBJ1-1, with TRBD1 identical over 7 bases. This CDR3 comprises 16 residues. Germline V gene lookup returns CDR1 MNHEY and CDR2 SMNVEV (reference sequence). V lost 6 bases to trimming and J lost 1 base; unmatched junction nucleotides: 11. This CDR3 reads CASSPARRDRNTEAFF. The CDR3 coding sequence is TGTGCCAGCAGCCCCGCCCGCCGGGACAGGAACACTGAAGCTTTCTTT.

The CDR3 coding sequence is TGTGCCAGCAGTGAATGGGGGACAGGGGGCACCGAGACCCAGTACTTC. Encoded protein: CASSEWGTGGTETQYF. The chain recombines TRBV25-1 with TRBJ2-5; 12 nucleotides line up with TRBD1. Germline V lookup: CDR1 MGHDK, CDR2 SYGVNS. The length of the CDR3 is 16 residues. V was clipped by 1 base and J by 5 bases; unmatched bases: 5.

This clonotype occurred a few times. The J gene is TRBJ2-7, the V gene TRBV11-3; 12 bases are a match to TRBD2. V gave up 3 bases and J gave up 1 base; unmatched junction bases: 1. The CDR3 is made up of 15 amino acids. Germline assignment: CDR1 SGHNT and CDR2 YENEEA. The CDR3 DNA sequence: TGTGCCAGCAGCTTGACTAGCGGGGGATCCTACGAGCAGTACTTC. Amino acids: CASSLTSGGSYEQYF.

The DNA of the CDR3 is TGTGCCAGCATTAACATCGGGAGTTCCTACGAGCAGTACTTC. Protein product: CASINIGSSYEQYF. The chain recombines TRBV2 with TRBJ2-7; TRBD2 might be the D (6 bases). V lost 7 bases, J lost 1 base, and 14 bases lay in between. Germline CDR1 reads SNHLY; CDR2 reads FYNNEI. CDR3 length: 14 amino acids.

In its sample, this clonotype was seen a few times. The chain has TRBV10-3 and TRBJ2-2; TRBD1 matches 7 bases. After removal of 3 bases from V and 6 bases from J, the junction contained 4 bases not matched to a gene. The CDR3 sequence is 14 residues long. Germline V CDR1 and CDR2: ENHRY, SYGVKD. DNA for the CDR3: TGTGCCATCAGTGACTACGGGACAGCCGGGGAGCTGTTTTTT. This translates into CAISDYGTAGELFF.

This clonotype was observed a few times. The chain is built from TRBV18 and TRBJ2-7; TRBD1 matches at 10 bases. This CDR3 comprises 15 residues. Trimming removed 5 bases from V and 2 bases from J; junction bases left unmatched: 6. The germline V gene encodes CDR1 KGHSH and CDR2 LQKENI. The CDR3 nucleotides read TGTGCCAGCTCAGGGACAGGGGACATCGCCTACGAGCAGTACTTC. This translates into CASSGTGDIAYEQYF.